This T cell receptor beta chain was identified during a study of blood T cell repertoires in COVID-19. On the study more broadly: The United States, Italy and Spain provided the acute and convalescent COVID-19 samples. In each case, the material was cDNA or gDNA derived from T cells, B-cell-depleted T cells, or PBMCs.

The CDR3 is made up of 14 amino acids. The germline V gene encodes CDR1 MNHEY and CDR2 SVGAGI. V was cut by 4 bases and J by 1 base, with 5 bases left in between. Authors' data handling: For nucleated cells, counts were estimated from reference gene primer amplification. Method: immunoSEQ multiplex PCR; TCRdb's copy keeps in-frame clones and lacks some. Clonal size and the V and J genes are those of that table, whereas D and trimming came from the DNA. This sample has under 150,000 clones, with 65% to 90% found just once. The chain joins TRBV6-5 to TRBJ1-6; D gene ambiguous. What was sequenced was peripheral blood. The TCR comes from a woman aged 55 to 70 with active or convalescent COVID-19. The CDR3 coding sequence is TGTGCCAGCAGTTCACAATCCTATAATTCACCCCTCCACTTT. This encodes CASSSQSYNSPLHF.